This TCR beta chain was sequenced during a study of beta chain features in type 1 diabetes. Markers CD45RO/CCR7/CD25/CD127/CD95/CD27 served to sort CD4+ naive, central memory, regulatory and stem cell-like memory cells. Study observations and caveats: For patients and controls alike, PCR might favor shorter templates to the same degree. Insertions at VDJ junctions were less frequent in type 1 diabetes patients. These patients also deleted more nucleotides at the same junctions. All four CD4+ subsets of Type 1 diabetes patients contained TCRB CDR3s that were moderately but significantly shorter.

Details on this clone: What it recognizes is unknown.

Expressed TCRB transcripts were sequenced because the isolated RNA had all been reverse transcribed beforehand. Method: immunoSEQ multiplex PCR; TCRdb's copy keeps in-frame clones and lacks some. The sample holds some 330,000 clones, around 12% seen once. The TCR comes from a woman aged 18-29 years with type 1 diabetes. Sequences were obtained from naive CD4+ T cells from blood.

The CDR3 loop reads CASSLSENTEAFF. CDR3 DNA: TGTGCCAGCAGCTTATCAGAAAACACTGAAGCTTTCTTT. This chain links TRBV7-9 with TRBJ1-1; D unresolved. Looked up from germline, CDR1 is SEHNR and CDR2 is FQNEAQ (reference sequence). V was pared by 2 bases and J by 2 bases, with 6 bases between. The CDR3 contains 13 residues. The complete variable domain, with remaining parts taken from reference TRBV7-9 and TRBJ1-1, reads DTGVSQNPRHKITKRGQNVTFRCDPISEHNRLYWYRQTLGQGPEFLTYFQNEAQLEKSRLLSDRFSAERPKGSFSTLEIQRTEQGDSAMYLCASSLSENTEAFFGQGTRLTVV.